This T cell receptor (beta chain) emerged from a study of tumor-infiltrating lymphocytes in primary liver carcinoma. Joint extraction of RNA and DNA used 20-30 mg of bulk tissue that was unsorted. A constant-region primer served to make TCR beta cDNA from about 500 ng total RNA. Construction of TCR beta libraries relied on three successive nested multiplex PCR rounds employing slightly modified ARM-PCR. Amplification in the first two PCR rounds was performed using TRBV1-TRBV30 forward primers and a C-beta reverse primer for roughly 9 cycles each. TCRdb analysed the multiplex PCR reads with MiXCR anew, one entry per CDR3 protein. This sample has 95,000 to 150,000 distinct CDR3 sequences; approximately 64% occur once, and the top ten carry approximately 8%. Losses at the gene ends were 7 bases for V and 4 bases for J; bases not matched to a gene: 7. CDR3 length: 16 residues. CDR1 MDHEN and CDR2 SYDVKM come from the germline V gene.

Many counts were recorded for this clonotype. Material for sequencing was liver tumor tissue from sampling region 3. Subset here: tumor region T3, left-lateral pole. The receptor was derived from a woman aged 60-75 years with primary liver carcinoma and hepatitis B virus infection. The rearrangement joins TRBV28 to TRBJ2-1, with 13 bases that match TRBD2. CDR3 bases: TGTGCCAGCACCGGGATGACTAGCGGGAGGTACAATGAGCAGTTCTTC. Translating gives CASTGMTSGRYNEQFF.